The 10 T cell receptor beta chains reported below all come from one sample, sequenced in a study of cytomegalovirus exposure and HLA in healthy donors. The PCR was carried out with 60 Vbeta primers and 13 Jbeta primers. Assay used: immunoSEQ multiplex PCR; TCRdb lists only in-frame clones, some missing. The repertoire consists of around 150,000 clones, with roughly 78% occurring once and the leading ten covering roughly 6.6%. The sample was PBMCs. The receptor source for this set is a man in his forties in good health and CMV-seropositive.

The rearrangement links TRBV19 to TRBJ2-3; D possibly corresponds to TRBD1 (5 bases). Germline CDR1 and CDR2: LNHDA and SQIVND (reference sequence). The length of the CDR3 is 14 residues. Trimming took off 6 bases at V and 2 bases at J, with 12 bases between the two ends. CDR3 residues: CASRELRDTDTQYF. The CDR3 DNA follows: TGTGCCAGTAGGGAACTCAGGGACACAGATACGCAGTATTTT.

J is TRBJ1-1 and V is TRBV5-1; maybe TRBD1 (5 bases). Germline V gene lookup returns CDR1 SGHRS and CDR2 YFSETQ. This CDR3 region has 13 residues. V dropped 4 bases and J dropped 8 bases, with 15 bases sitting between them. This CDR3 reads CASSAAGGTEAFF. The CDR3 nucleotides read TGCGCCAGCAGCGCCGCTGGGGGGACCGAAGCTTTCTTT. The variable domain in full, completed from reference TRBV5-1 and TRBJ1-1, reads KAGVTQTPRYLIKTRGQQVTLSCSPISGHRSVSWYQQTPGQGLQFLFEYFSETQRNKGNFPGRFSGRQFSNSRSEMNVSTLELGDSALYLCASSAAGGTEAFFGQGTRLTVV.

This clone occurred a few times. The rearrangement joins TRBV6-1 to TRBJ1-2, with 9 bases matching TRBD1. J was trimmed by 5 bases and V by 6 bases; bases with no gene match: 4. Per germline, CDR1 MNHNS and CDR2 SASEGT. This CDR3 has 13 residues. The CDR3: CASRQQGAYGYTF. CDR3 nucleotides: TGTGCCAGCAGACAACAGGGGGCTTATGGCTACACCTTC.

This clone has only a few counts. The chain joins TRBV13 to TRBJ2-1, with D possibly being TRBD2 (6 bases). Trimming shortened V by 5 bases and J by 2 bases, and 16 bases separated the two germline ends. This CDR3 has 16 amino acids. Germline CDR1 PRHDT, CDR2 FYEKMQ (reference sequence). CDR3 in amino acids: CASSERIRGTYNEQFF. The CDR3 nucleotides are TGTGCCAGCAGCGAAAGGATCCGGGGGACCTACAATGAGCAGTTCTTC.

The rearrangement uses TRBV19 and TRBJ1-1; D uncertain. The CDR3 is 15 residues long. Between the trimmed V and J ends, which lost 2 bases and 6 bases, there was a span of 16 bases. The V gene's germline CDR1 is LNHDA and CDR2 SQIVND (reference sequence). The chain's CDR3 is CASSIMRRSFAEAFF. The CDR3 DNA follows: TGTGCCAGTAGTATAATGCGCCGGTCGTTCGCTGAAGCTTTCTTT.

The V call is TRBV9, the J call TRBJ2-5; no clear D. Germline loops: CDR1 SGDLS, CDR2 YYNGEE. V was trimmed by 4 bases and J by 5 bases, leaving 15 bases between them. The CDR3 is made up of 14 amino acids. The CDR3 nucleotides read TGTGCCAGCAGCTACGGAAGCGCTGCGGAGACCCAGTACTTC. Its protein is CASSYGSAAETQYF.

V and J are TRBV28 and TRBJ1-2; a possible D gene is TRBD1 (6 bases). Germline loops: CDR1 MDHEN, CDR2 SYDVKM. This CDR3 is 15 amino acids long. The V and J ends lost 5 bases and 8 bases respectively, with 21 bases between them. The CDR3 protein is CASSLIQGLLEGYTF. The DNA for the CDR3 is TGTGCCAGCAGTCTTATACAGGGCCTATTGGAAGGCTACACCTTC.

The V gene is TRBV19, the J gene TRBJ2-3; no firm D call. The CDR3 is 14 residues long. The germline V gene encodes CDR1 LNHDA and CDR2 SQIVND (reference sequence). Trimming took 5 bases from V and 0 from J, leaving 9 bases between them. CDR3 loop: CASSYRTSTDTQYF. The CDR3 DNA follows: TGTGCCAGTAGTTACAGAACTAGCACAGATACGCAGTATTTT.

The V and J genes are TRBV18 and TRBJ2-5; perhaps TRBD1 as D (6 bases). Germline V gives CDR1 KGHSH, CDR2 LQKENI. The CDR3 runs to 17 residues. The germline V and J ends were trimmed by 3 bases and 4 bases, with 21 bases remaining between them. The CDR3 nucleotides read TGTGCCAGCTCACCCCCGTTCTCCCTCAAACAGGGAGAGACCCAGTACTTC. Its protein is CASSPPFSLKQGETQYF.

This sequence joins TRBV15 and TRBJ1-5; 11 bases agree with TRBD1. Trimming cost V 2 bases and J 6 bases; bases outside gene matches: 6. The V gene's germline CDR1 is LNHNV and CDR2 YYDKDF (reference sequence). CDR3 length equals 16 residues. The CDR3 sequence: CATSRTWTGGPQPQHF. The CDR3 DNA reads TGTGCCACCAGCAGAACCTGGACAGGGGGCCCTCAGCCCCAGCATTTT. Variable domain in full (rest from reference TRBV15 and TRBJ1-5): DAMVIQNPRYQVTQFGKPVTLSCSQTLNHNVMYWYQQKSSQAPKLLFHYYDKDFNNEADTPDNFQSRRPNTSFCFLDIRSPGLGDTAMYLCATSRTWTGGPQPQHFGDGTRLSIL.